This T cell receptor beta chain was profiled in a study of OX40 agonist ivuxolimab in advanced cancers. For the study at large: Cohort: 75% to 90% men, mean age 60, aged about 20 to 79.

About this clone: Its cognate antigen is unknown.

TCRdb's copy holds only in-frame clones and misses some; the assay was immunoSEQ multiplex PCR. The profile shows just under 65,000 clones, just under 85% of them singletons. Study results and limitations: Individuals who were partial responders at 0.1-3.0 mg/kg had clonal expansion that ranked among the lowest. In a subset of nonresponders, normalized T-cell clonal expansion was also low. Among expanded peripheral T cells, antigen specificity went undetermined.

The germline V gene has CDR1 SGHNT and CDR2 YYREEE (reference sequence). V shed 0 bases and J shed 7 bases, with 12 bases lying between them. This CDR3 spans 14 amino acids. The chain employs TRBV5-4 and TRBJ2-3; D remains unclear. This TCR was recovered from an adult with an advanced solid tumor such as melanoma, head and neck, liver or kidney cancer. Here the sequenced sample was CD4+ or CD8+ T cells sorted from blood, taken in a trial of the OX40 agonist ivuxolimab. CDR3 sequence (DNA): TGTGCCAGCAGCTTGGGTGGATTTGGAAATACGCAGTATTTT. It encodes CASSLGGFGNTQYF.